This T cell receptor (beta chain) was retrieved from a study of cytomegalovirus exposure and HLA in healthy donors. Notes on the study in general: In a later analysis, the majority of CMV-associated beta chains seemingly showed HLA restriction.

The CDR3 totals 16 residues. Germline V lookup: CDR1 MDHEN, CDR2 SYDVKM. Trimming removed 6 bases at V and 7 bases at J, with 19 bases between. PCR was performed using 60 Vbeta and 13 Jbeta primers. The method was immunoSEQ multiplex PCR; TCRdb's version includes in-frame clones alone and lacks a portion of them. This table holds about 68,000 clones, 80% to 90% found once. This donor's CMV serostatus is unrecorded. Concerning this clone: What it binds is unknown.

The V and J genes are TRBV28 and TRBJ1-6; D is ambiguous. The receptor comes from a human donor in good health. Sequencing used PBMCs. The CDR3 loop is CASRPAGGSGNSPLHF. DNA of the CDR3: TGTGCCAGCAGACCTGCGGGAGGGAGTGGCAATTCACCCCTCCACTTT.